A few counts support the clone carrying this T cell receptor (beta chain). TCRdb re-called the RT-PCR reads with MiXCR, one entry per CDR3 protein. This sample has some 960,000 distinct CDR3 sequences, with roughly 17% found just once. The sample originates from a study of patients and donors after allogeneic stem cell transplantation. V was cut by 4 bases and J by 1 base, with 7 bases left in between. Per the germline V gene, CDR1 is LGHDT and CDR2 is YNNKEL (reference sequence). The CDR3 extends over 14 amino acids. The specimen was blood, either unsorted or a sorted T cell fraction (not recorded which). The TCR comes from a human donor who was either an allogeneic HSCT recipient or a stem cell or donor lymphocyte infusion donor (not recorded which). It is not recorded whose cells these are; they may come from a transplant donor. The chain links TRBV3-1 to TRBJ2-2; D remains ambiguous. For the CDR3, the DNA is TGTGCCAGCAGCCCCTTTCGGAACACCGGGGAGCTGTTTTTT. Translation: CASSPFRNTGELFF.